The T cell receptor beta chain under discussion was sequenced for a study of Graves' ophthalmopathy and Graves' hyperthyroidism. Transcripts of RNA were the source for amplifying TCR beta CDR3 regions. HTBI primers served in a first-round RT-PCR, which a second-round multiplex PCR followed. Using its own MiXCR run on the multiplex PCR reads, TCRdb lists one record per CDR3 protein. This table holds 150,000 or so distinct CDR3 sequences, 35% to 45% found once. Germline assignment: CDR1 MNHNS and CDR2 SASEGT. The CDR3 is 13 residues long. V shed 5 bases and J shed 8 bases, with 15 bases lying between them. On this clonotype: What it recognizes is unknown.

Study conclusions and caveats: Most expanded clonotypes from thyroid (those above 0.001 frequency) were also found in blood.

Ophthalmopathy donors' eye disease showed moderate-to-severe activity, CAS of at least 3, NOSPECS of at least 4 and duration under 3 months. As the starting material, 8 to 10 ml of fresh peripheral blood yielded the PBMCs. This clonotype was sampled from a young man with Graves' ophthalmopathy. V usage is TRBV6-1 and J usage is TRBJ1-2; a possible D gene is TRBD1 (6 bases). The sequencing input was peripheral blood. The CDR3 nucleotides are TGTGCCAGCAGTCCCTACAGGGCAGGGGGCTACACCTTC. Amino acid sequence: CASSPYRAGGYTF.